The sample holds a few counts of the clone carrying this T cell receptor (beta chain). Its target is unknown. The data were obtained in a study of T cells after yellow fever vaccination. Study-wide points: In post-booster samples, most primary-vaccination clones reappeared (approximately 95% CD4, around 87% CD8).

TCRdb itself ran the 5' RACE reads through MiXCR, one entry per CDR3 protein. The sample includes around 530,000 distinct CDR3 sequences, roughly a sixth of them seen just once. Germline lookup yields CDR1 SQVTM and CDR2 ANQGSEA. The CDR3 contains 12 residues. Trimming shortened V by 4 bases and J by 5 bases, and 6 bases separated the two germline ends. The J gene is TRBJ1-6, the V gene TRBV29-1, with unresolved D. The sample here was PBMCs, taken 5 days after the first yellow fever vaccination. The receptor was isolated from a man aged 18 to 35 who received the YFV17D yellow fever vaccine. The CDR3 is CSVGTDNSPLHF. CDR3 bases: TGCAGCGTTGGAACAGATAATTCACCCCTCCACTTT. The variable domain in full, with the rest retrieved from reference TRBV29-1 and TRBJ1-6, is SAVISQKPSRDICQRGTSLTIQCQVDSQVTMMFWYRQQPGQSLTLIATANQGSEATYESGFVIDKFPISRPNLTFSTLTVSNMSPEDSSIYLCSVGTDNSPLHFGNGTRLTVT.